The T cell receptor (beta chain) under discussion was sequenced for a study of T cells in Graves' hyperthyroidism and ophthalmopathy. With duration under 3 months, ophthalmopathy was active: Clinical Activity Score at least 3, NOSPECS at least 4. Diagnoses used clinical symptoms, serum thyroxine and TRAb, thyroid ultrasound and orbital computed tomography. A roughly 9.3 ml volume of fresh peripheral blood provided the PBMCs. Amplification of TCR beta CDR3 regions was performed using RNA transcripts as template. HTBI primers were the set used in a first-round RT-PCR of the TCR CDR3. MiXCR, run by TCRdb on the multiplex PCR reads, gives a single entry per CDR3 protein. In the table there are under 250,000 distinct CDR3 sequences, roughly a quarter of which are singletons. CDR3 size: 15 residues. Germline CDR1 reads GTSNPN; CDR2 reads SVGIG (reference sequence). V lost 2 bases and J 0 bases, leaving 8 bases between the germline ends.

Ten or more counts support this clonotype. This sequence originates from a woman aged 40 to 50 with Graves' ophthalmopathy. The sample taken for sequencing was blood. V is TRBV30 and J is TRBJ1-6; D not resolved. The CDR3 loop is CAWSTGSSYNSPLHF. CDR3 bases: TGTGCCTGGAGTACCGGGAGCTCCTATAATTCACCCCTCCACTTT.